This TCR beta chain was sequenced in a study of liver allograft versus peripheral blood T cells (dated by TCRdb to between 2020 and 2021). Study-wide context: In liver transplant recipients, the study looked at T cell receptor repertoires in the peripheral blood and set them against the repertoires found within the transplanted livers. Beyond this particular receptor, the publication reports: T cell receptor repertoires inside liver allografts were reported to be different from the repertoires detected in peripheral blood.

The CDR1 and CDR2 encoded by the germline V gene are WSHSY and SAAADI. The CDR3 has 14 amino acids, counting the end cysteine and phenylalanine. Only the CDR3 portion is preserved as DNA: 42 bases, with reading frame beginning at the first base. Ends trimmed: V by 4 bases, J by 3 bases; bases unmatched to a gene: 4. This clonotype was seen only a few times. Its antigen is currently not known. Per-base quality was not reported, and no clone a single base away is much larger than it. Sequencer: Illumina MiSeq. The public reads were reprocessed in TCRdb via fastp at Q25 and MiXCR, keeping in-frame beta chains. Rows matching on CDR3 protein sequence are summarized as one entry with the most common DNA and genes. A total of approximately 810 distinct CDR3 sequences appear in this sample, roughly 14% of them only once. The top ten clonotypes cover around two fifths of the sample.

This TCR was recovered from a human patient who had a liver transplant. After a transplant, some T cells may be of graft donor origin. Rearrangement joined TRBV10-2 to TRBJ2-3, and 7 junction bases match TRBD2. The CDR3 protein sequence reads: CASSGTSVTDTQYF. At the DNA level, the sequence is TGCGCCAGCAGTGGAACTAGCGTGACAGATACGCAGTATTTT.